What follows is one T cell receptor beta chain and its context. This clone was observed a few times. Its antigen remains undetermined. No base-level quality is on record; no much larger clone is a single base apart. The data were taken from a study of blood T cell repertoires in COVID-19 (dated by TCRdb to about 2020). Context from the whole study: Samples covering the acute and convalescent phases of COVID-19 were provided by collaborators in the United States, Italy and Spain. Where available, HLA class I and class II types were taken from metadata supplied by the sample provider and were not determined by assay-based typing. The sample metadata nearly always contained a de-identified subject ID, COVID-19 status, age in years and sex. The material from the prospective study consisted of cDNA or gDNA derived from T cells, B-cell-depleted T cells, or PBMCs. The repertoires were made available in a free public database intended to serve as a resource for research on the immune response to SARS-CoV-2. Subjects who had been exposed to COVID-19, were actively infected with it, or had recovered from it provided the deeply sampled blood TCRbeta repertoires that made up the dataset. The samples were drawn from the first 160 participants of the ongoing ImmuneRACE study and from over a thousand subjects provided by 6 global collaborators.

TCRbeta CDR3 regions were amplified from genomic DNA using the immunoSEQ Assay, a bias-controlled multiplex PCR. Processing in the source paper ran as follows. The number of nucleated cells in each sample was estimated by amplification of reference gene primers within the assay. To quantify the absolute abundance of each unique TCRbeta CDR3 rearrangement, sequence reads were collapsed and filtered. For each sample, productive Simpson clonality was calculated by taking the square root of Simpson's diversity index across productive rearrangements. TCRdb limited this immuneACCESS table to in-frame rearrangements with V and J called. A share of clones is missing; checked studies link under half to unresolved V genes, and the rest is unexplained. V and J calls and clone size are given by that table; D and trimming were obtained from the DNA. This sample gives hundreds of thousands of clones in total; roughly 89% of them show up just once. The biggest ten clones account for roughly 0.92% of the sample.

General study outcomes and caveats: Clinical and demographic metadata were provided uncurated, with the amount varying by source and participant.

In Seattle, one collaborating source enrolled patients while the infection was active and tracked those patients longitudinally over the course of disease. Whole blood was collected in K2EDTA tubes by collaborating institutions according to the institutions' own protocols. Collaborator samples were shipped for TCRbeta analysis as frozen whole blood, isolated PBMCs, or DNA extracted from either sample type. Trimmed from V: 4 bases; trimmed from J: 7 bases; junction bases lacking a gene match: 8. From the cysteine through the phenylalanine, the CDR3 covers 15 amino acids. The sequence is cut down to CDR3 DNA, 45 bases in frame from base 1. Via the germline V gene (reference sequence), CDR1 is LGHDT and CDR2 YNNKEL.

The chain joins TRBV3-1 (or the pseudogene TRBV3-2) to TRBJ2-1; TRBD2 matches 9 bases in the middle. The sequencing input was peripheral blood. This clonotype was sampled from a man aged 18 to 29 with COVID-19, enrolled during active disease. The nucleotide sequence is TGTGCCAGCAGCCTCGGACTAGCGAGAGGGAATGAGCAGTTCTTC. Translated, it reads CASSLGLARGNEQFF.